Shown below are 25 T cell receptor beta chains from a single sample sequenced in a study of shared clonotypes between healthy human individuals. The table came from immunoSEQ multiplex PCR; TCRdb's copy has only in-frame clones and leaves some out. There are nearly 500,000 clones in the sample; over 65% occur only once, and under 15% lies in the top ten. The sample comprised PBMCs. The source of these receptors is a middle-aged woman in good health. Some clones in this sample may be carry-over from other donors' samples.

V usage is TRBV20-1 and J usage is TRBJ1-2, with a possible D match to TRBD1 (5 bases). Trimming took 7 bases from V and 4 from J, leaving 7 bases between them. Looked up from germline, CDR1 is DFQATT and CDR2 is SNEGSKA (reference sequence). The CDR3 is made up of 10 amino acids. The CDR3 DNA sequence: TGCAGTGGGGGGGTCTATGGCTACACCTTC. Translating it yields CSGGVYGYTF.

V gene TRBV6-1 combines with J gene TRBJ2-7; no clear D. The CDR3 is 13 residues long. CDR1 and CDR2 from the germline V gene are MNHNS and SASEGT. With 5 bases removed from V and 2 bases from J, the gap between germline ends came to 10 bases. DNA for the CDR3: TGTGCCAGCAGTTATCAGGTCGCCTACGAGCAGTACTTC. Translated, it gives CASSYQVAYEQYF.

Here the CDR3 DNA reads TGTGCCAGCAGCCCCACAGTCAGCTCTGGGGCCAACGTCCTGACTTTC. This translates into CASSPTVSSGANVLTF. This sequence joins TRBV7-9 and TRBJ2-6; D is ambiguous. CDR3 length equals 16 residues. Germline V gene data show CDR1 as SEHNR and CDR2 as FQNEAQ (reference sequence). V lost 5 bases, J lost 0 bases, and 11 bases lay in between.

V gene TRBV9 combines with J gene TRBJ2-2; maybe TRBD2 (6 bases). The CDR3 extends over 14 amino acids. V gave up 0 bases and J gave up 6 bases, with 9 bases separating them. Germline V gene sequence: CDR1 SGDLS, CDR2 YYNGEE. The DNA of the CDR3 is TGTGCCAGCAGCGTAGGCGGGATTGCCGGGGAGCTGTTTTTT. It specifies CASSVGGIAGELFF.

The V and J genes are TRBV4-2 and TRBJ2-7; 10 nucleotides agree with TRBD2. This CDR3 region has 15 residues. The V segment lost 2 bases and the J segment 5 bases; nucleotides outside the gene matches: 6. CDR1 and CDR2 from the germline V gene are LGHNA and YNFKEQ. CDR3 protein: CASSQQAGGPNEQYF. The CDR3 coding sequence is TGTGCCAGCAGCCAACAAGCGGGAGGGCCGAACGAGCAGTACTTC.

CDR3 DNA: TGCAGTGCTGGGGACAGATACGAGCAGTACTTC. Residues: CSAGDRYEQYF. This chain joins TRBV20-1 and TRBJ2-7; 7 bases map to TRBD1. The V segment lost 5 bases and the J segment 4 bases; nucleotides outside the gene matches: 2. Germline V gene lookup returns CDR1 DFQATT and CDR2 SNEGSKA (reference sequence). The CDR3 has 11 residues.

The V call is TRBV28, the J call TRBJ2-7; no definite D call. Trimming removed 7 bases from V and 0 bases from J, with 10 bases in between. The CDR3 consists of 13 residues. CDR1 is MDHEN and CDR2 is SYDVKM in the germline V gene. DNA of the CDR3: TGTGCCAGCATTAGAGGATCCTCCTACGAGCAGTACTTC. This encodes CASIRGSSYEQYF.

The CDR3: CAWSVSGGAFF. The CDR3 nucleotides are TGTGCCTGGAGTGTTTCAGGGGGCGCTTTCTTT. The V and J genes are TRBV30 and TRBJ1-1; TRBD1 matches at 8 bases. The CDR3 spans 11 residues. The ends lost 0 bases at V and 11 bases at J; junction bases unmatched: 2. In germline, CDR1 is GTSNPN, CDR2 SVGIG (reference sequence).

The V gene is TRBV5-1, the J gene TRBJ2-3; 10 bases line up with TRBD2. The V gene end was trimmed by 7 bases and the J gene end by 1 base; junction bases not matched to a gene: 6. This CDR3 contains 15 residues. From germline, CDR1 is SGHRS and CDR2 YFSETQ. CDR3: CASDGLAGGTDTQYF. The CDR3 DNA reads TGCGCCAGCGACGGGCTAGCGGGAGGCACAGATACGCAGTATTTT.

The V gene is TRBV7-7, the J gene TRBJ2-1; D is possibly TRBD1 (5 bases). V gave up 1 base and J gave up 8 bases, with 12 bases separating them. Germline CDR1 SSHAT, CDR2 FNYEAQ (reference sequence). The CDR3 loop spans 14 amino acids. CDR3 loop: CASSLEPQGYEQFF. CDR3 bases: TGTGCCAGCAGCTTAGAGCCCCAGGGATATGAGCAGTTCTTC.

Only one count was recorded for this clone. CDR3 nucleotides: TGTGCCAGCTCGGGCGGAGAGGGGTTCGGTGGAAAGACCCAGTACTTC. Translated, it gives CASSGGEGFGGKTQYF. This chain links TRBV18 with TRBJ2-5; D tentatively fits TRBD1 or TRBD2 (5 bases each). The V and J ends lost 6 bases and 6 bases respectively, with 23 bases between them. Germline V gives CDR1 KGHSH, CDR2 LQKENI. This CDR3 spans 16 amino acids.

The chain carries TRBV7-2 and TRBJ2-7; TRBD2 matches 10 bases. CDR3 length: 15 residues. Germline trimming cut 3 bases from V and 2 bases from J; bases unmatched to any gene: 4. Germline lookup yields CDR1 SGHTA and CDR2 FQGNSA. This chain's CDR3 is CASSLGTSVPYEQYF. The CDR3 coding sequence is TGTGCCAGCAGCTTGGGGACTAGCGTTCCCTACGAGCAGTACTTC.

The V gene is TRBV5-1, the J gene TRBJ1-1, with 8 bases fitting TRBD1. The V gene's germline CDR1 is SGHRS and CDR2 YFSETQ. This CDR3 contains 15 residues. Losses at the gene ends were 4 bases for V and 4 bases for J; bases not matched to a gene: 9. The CDR3 reads CASSVFQGAGTEAFF. DNA of the CDR3: TGCGCCAGCAGCGTCTTCCAGGGGGCGGGCACTGAAGCTTTCTTT.

This chain joins TRBV28 and TRBJ2-7; D is perhaps TRBD1 (5 bases). CDR1 is MDHEN, CDR2 SYDVKM, per germline. With 6 bases removed from V and 5 bases from J, the gap between germline ends came to 14 bases. There are 13 residues in the CDR3. The CDR3 sequence: CASRPYRYHEQYF. CDR3 coding DNA: TGTGCCAGCAGACCCTACAGGTACCACGAGCAGTACTTC.

The V and J genes are TRBV5-4 and TRBJ2-5; 8 nucleotides match TRBD2. There are 14 residues in the CDR3. Per the germline V gene, CDR1 is SGHNT and CDR2 is YYREEE (reference sequence). With 5 bases clipped from V and 2 bases from J, the junction kept 5 bases outside the gene matches. The CDR3 sequence is CASSKGLVQETQYF. CDR3 in DNA: TGTGCCAGCAGTAAGGGACTAGTGCAAGAGACCCAGTACTTC. Together with reference TRBV5-4 and TRBJ2-5, the CDR3 gives the full variable domain: ETGVTQSPTHLIKTRGQQVTLRCSSQSGHNTVSWYQQALGQGPQFIFQYYREEENGRGNFPPRFSGLQFPNYSSELNVNALELDDSALYLCASSKGLVQETQYFGPGTRLLVL.

J is TRBJ2-7 and V is TRBV28; no reliable D call. Trimming took 4 bases from V and 2 from J, leaving 6 bases between them. The CDR3 runs to 12 residues. CDR1 is MDHEN and CDR2 is SYDVKM in the germline V gene. The CDR3 here is CASSSTTYEQYF. Here the CDR3 DNA reads TGTGCCAGCAGTTCGACGACCTACGAGCAGTACTTC.

J is TRBJ2-2 and V is TRBV18; D perhaps matches TRBD1 (5 bases). The germline V and J ends were trimmed by 4 bases and 4 bases, with 19 bases remaining between them. Germline V gene lookup returns CDR1 KGHSH and CDR2 LQKENI. The CDR3 has 17 amino acids. CDR3: CASSQGNSALSTGELFF. In nucleotides, the CDR3 is TGTGCCAGCTCACAGGGGAACTCCGCCTTGAGCACCGGGGAGCTGTTTTTT.

The V gene is TRBV28, the J gene TRBJ1-6; the D gene is possibly TRBD1 (5 bases). Germline lookup yields CDR1 MDHEN and CDR2 SYDVKM. The CDR3 contains 15 residues. Trimming took off 1 base at V and 2 bases at J, with 6 bases between the two ends. CDR3 sequence: CASSLLQAYNSPLHF. CDR3 coding DNA: TGTGCCAGCAGTTTATTACAGGCCTATAATTCACCCCTCCACTTT.

This clone was observed a single time. This chain uses TRBV5-4 with TRBJ1-1; 8 positions match TRBD1. Losses at the gene ends were 4 bases for V and 9 bases for J; bases not matched to a gene: 5. The CDR3 extends over 12 amino acids. CDR1 and CDR2 (germline): SGHNT, YYREEE (reference sequence). The CDR3 DNA follows: TGTGCCAGCAGCGGACAGGGCTTTCAAGCTTTCTTT. This translates into CASSGQGFQAFF. Full variable domain (remainder filled in from reference TRBV5-4 and TRBJ1-1): ETGVTQSPTHLIKTRGQQVTLRCSSQSGHNTVSWYQQALGQGPQFIFQYYREEENGRGNFPPRFSGLQFPNYSSELNVNALELDDSALYLCASSGQGFQAFFGQGTRLTVV.

This chain links TRBV5-1 with TRBJ1-4; TRBD1 aligns across 8 bases. Losses at the gene ends were 4 bases for V and 3 bases for J; bases not matched to a gene: 5. The CDR3 totals 15 residues. CDR1 is SGHRS and CDR2 is YFSETQ in the germline V gene. The CDR3: CASSPKTGANEKLFF. The CDR3 nucleotides read TGCGCCAGCAGCCCCAAGACAGGGGCTAATGAAAAACTGTTTTTT.

A remark on this clone: The sample holds other DNA sequences that translate to the same CDR3. The chain employs TRBV19 and TRBJ2-2; D gene unclear. CDR3 length equals 12 residues. V was pared by 3 bases and J by 7 bases, with 6 bases between. Germline V gene sequence: CDR1 LNHDA, CDR2 SQIVND (reference sequence). For the CDR3, the DNA is TGTGCCAGTAGTATTGGGGTCGGGGAGCTGTTTTTT. Translating it yields CASSIGVGELFF.

In its sample, this clone was seen many times. V and J are TRBV7-9 and TRBJ2-5; D is ambiguous. The CDR3 extends over 12 amino acids. V was pared by 3 bases and J by 1 base, with 3 bases between. Germline V lookup: CDR1 SEHNR, CDR2 FQNEAQ (reference sequence). CDR3 sequence (DNA): TGTGCCAGCAGCTTTATCCAAGAGACCCAGTACTTC. Translated, it gives CASSFIQETQYF. The full variable domain, in which reference TRBV7-9 and TRBJ2-5 provide the parts outside the CDR3, is DTGVSQNPRHKITKRGQNVTFRCDPISEHNRLYWYRQTLGQGPEFLTYFQNEAQLEKSRLLSDRFSAERPKGSFSTLEIQRTEQGDSAMYLCASSFIQETQYFGPGTRLLVL.

Worth noting for this clone: Compared with germline, one end of the junction differs, possibly owing to a read error. The chain uses TRBV28 and TRBJ2-5, with D maybe TRBD2 (5 bases). This CDR3 is 14 amino acids long. Germline CDR1 and CDR2: MDHEN and SYDVKM. The CDR3 region is CTSSFRRVRWTQYF. CDR3 sequence (DNA): TGTACCAGCAGTTTTCGGCGGGTCAGGTGGACCCAGTACTTC.

For this clone: Other nucleotide sequences in the sample specify the same CDR3. This chain links TRBV5-1 with TRBJ2-5; D remains ambiguous. CDR1 is SGHRS, CDR2 YFSETQ, per germline. CDR3 length: 13 residues. Trimming stripped 0 bases from V and 0 bases from J, with 3 bases between. CDR3: CASSLGYQETQYF. CDR3 DNA sequence: TGCGCCAGCAGCTTGGGGTACCAAGAGACCCAGTACTTC.

The chain combines TRBV5-4 with TRBJ2-5; 13 bases fit TRBD2. The CDR3 sequence is 16 residues long. Per germline, CDR1 SGHNT and CDR2 YYREEE (reference sequence). Losses at the gene ends were 3 bases for V and 2 bases for J; bases not matched to a gene: 4. As DNA, the CDR3 is TGTGCCAGCAGCTGGACTAGCGGGAGACGGCAAGAGACCCAGTACTTC. Residues: CASSWTSGRRQETQYF.